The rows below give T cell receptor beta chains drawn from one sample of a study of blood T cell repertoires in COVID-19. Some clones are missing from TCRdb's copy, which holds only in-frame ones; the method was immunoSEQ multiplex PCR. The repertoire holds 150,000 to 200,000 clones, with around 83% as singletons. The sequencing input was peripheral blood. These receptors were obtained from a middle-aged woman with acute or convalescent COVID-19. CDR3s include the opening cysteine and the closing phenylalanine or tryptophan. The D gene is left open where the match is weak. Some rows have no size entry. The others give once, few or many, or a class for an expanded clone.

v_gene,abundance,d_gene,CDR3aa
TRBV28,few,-,CASSLPSVRLYGYTF
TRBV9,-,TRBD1,CASSVGPGTANQPQHF
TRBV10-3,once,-,CAISGGGANQPQHF
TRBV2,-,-,CASSEAPGSDEQFF
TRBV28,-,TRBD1,CASSSPSTGNNEKLFF
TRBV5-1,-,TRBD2,CASSWYTSGMEQFF
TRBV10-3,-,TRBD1,CAISGGQGVYGYTF
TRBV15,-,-,CATSRDLGARRGYTF
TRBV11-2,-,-,CASSLRGNTEAFF
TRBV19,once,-,CASSISTGPYEQYF
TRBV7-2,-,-,CASSLEWTASEQYF
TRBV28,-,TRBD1,CASRIGTGNSPLHF
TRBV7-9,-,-,CASSLGDSNQPQHF
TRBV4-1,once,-,CASSQEGSLYGYTF
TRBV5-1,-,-,CASSGRSGANVLTF
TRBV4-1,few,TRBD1,CASSKPDRGSVATNEKLFF
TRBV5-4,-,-,CASSLGASFMNTEAFF
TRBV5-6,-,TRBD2,CASSRAGGTYEQYF
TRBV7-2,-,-,CASSWSGNEQFF
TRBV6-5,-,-,CASSIREGGTEAFF
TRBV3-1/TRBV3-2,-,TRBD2,CASSRGLAGIPYEQYF
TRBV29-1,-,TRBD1,CSVTRGAGNTIYF
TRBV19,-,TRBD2,CASSPKGGRVETQYF
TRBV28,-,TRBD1,CASSLPLRTGLGGYTF
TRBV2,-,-,CASSEGLVAYTEAFF
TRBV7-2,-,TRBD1,CASSPDRAHIQYF
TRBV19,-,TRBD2,CASNRQTGGQETQYF
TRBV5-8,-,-,CASSVPPGAYNEQFF
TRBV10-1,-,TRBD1,CASSLDRGRSSNQPQHF
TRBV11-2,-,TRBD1,CASSLGGTAYGYTF
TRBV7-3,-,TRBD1,CASSLLTGTNYGYTF
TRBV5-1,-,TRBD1,CASSEGTGGSYSNQPQHF
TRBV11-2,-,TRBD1,CASSPTRTGGDAREKLFF
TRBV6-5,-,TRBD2,CASSYRAGGPNEQFF
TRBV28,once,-,CASSPSSSGQYF
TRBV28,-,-,CASSPQGPDTQYF
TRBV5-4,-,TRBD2,CASSLGGRTSAYEQYF
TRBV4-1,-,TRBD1,CASSQVWDSPNTEAFF
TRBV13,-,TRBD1,CASSPRTGNTEAFF
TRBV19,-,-,CASSKWQGRGNYGYTF
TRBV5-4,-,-,CASSKTGPEAFF
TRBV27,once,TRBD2,CASSIGTSGSRETQYF
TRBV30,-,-,CAWSGREAQPQHF
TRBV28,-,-,CASSLRAGVNEKLFF
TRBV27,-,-,CASSPLQGTALQGQPQHF
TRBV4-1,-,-,CASSQVFLVRTEAFF
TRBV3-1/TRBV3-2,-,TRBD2,CASRAGTSGTDTQYF
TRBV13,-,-,CASSLFSGAVEQFF